This is a list of T cell receptor beta chains from one sample in a study of blood T cell repertoires in COVID-19. The assay was immunoSEQ multiplex PCR, and TCRdb's table has in-frame clones only and misses some. The profile shows about 200,000 clones, about 85% of them singletons. The specimen sequenced was peripheral blood. Receptor source: a woman aged 40-49 years with COVID-19, enrolled during active disease. Each CDR3 is given with its conserved first and last residue. The D gene is left open where the match is weak. Not all rows give a size; the values are once, few, many and, for expanded clones, a class.

clone_size: NA
d_call: TRBD1
v_call: TRBV3-1/TRBV3-2
j_call: TRBJ2-7
cdr3_aa: CASSQLGEGAREQYF
cdr3_nt: TGTGCCAGCAGCCAATTAGGAGAGGGGGCGCGCGAGCAGTACTTC

clone_size: NA
d_call: NA
v_call: TRBV7-2
j_call: TRBJ2-4
cdr3_aa: CASSLEAASLGNIQYF
cdr3_nt: TGTGCCAGCAGCTTAGAAGCGGCTTCCCTGGGGAACATTCAGTACTTC

clone_size: NA
d_call: NA
v_call: TRBV10-3
j_call: TRBJ1-5
cdr3_aa: CAISPVEGGGDQPQHF
cdr3_nt: TGTGCCATCAGTCCCGTCGAAGGAGGAGGGGATCAGCCCCAGCATTTT

clone_size: NA
d_call: NA
v_call: TRBV7-6
j_call: TRBJ1-3
cdr3_aa: CASSLGAGNTIYF
cdr3_nt: TGTGCCAGCAGCTTGGGAGCTGGAAACACCATATATTTT

clone_size: NA
d_call: NA
v_call: TRBV5-4
j_call: TRBJ2-3
cdr3_aa: CASSSQRTTDTQYF
cdr3_nt: TGTGCCAGCAGCTCACAGCGGACCACAGATACGCAGTATTTT

clone_size: NA
d_call: TRBD1
v_call: TRBV3-1/TRBV3-2
j_call: TRBJ1-6
cdr3_aa: CASSPGQGGIDSPLHF
cdr3_nt: TGTGCCAGCAGCCCAGGACAGGGGGGAATCGATTCACCCCTCCACTTT

clone_size: NA
d_call: TRBD1
v_call: TRBV11-1
j_call: TRBJ1-6
cdr3_aa: CASSLTGQGTSPLHF
cdr3_nt: TGTGCCAGCAGCTTAACTGGACAGGGCACTTCACCCCTCCACTTT

clone_size: NA
d_call: NA
v_call: TRBV7-6
j_call: TRBJ2-7
cdr3_aa: CASSFQGYEQYF
cdr3_nt: TGTGCCAGCAGCTTTCAGGGTTACGAGCAGTACTTC

clone_size: NA
d_call: NA
v_call: TRBV19
j_call: TRBJ2-7
cdr3_aa: CASRPEGAGEQYF
cdr3_nt: TGTGCCAGTCGACCGGAGGGGGCGGGGGAGCAGTACTTC

clone_size: NA
d_call: TRBD2
v_call: TRBV4-1
j_call: TRBJ2-7
cdr3_aa: CASSLLAALGYYEQYF
cdr3_nt: TGCGCCAGCAGCCTACTAGCGGCACTCGGTTACTACGAGCAGTACTTC

clone_size: NA
d_call: TRBD2
v_call: TRBV5-1
j_call: TRBJ2-5
cdr3_aa: CASSPATSGGEQETQYF
cdr3_nt: TGCGCCAGCAGCCCCGCGACTAGCGGGGGAGAACAAGAGACCCAGTACTTC

clone_size: NA
d_call: NA
v_call: TRBV19
j_call: TRBJ1-1
cdr3_aa: CASSISLLSNTEAFF
cdr3_nt: TGTGCCAGTAGTATTAGTCTCTTGTCGAACACTGAAGCTTTCTTT

clone_size: NA
d_call: TRBD2
v_call: TRBV7-2
j_call: TRBJ2-7
cdr3_aa: CASSLGLAGDHEQYF
cdr3_nt: TGTGCCAGCAGCTTAGGGTTAGCGGGAGACCACGAGCAGTACTTC

clone_size: once
d_call: NA
v_call: TRBV4-1
j_call: TRBJ1-3
cdr3_aa: CASSQDNIGAYSGNTIYF
cdr3_nt: TGCGCCAGCAGCCAAGATAATATCGGAGCTTACTCTGGAAACACCATATATTTT

clone_size: once
d_call: NA
v_call: TRBV20-1
j_call: TRBJ1-1
cdr3_aa: CSASAGGGNTEAFF
cdr3_nt: TGCAGTGCTAGTGCGGGAGGAGGGAACACTGAAGCTTTCTTT

clone_size: NA
d_call: NA
v_call: TRBV6-5
j_call: TRBJ1-2
cdr3_aa: CASSWGGGHLGGYTF
cdr3_nt: TGTGCCAGCAGTTGGGGGGGAGGTCACCTGGGTGGCTACACCTTC

clone_size: NA
d_call: NA
v_call: TRBV7-2
j_call: TRBJ2-1
cdr3_aa: CASSFSGGPRYNEQFF
cdr3_nt: TGTGCCAGCAGCTTTTCAGGAGGCCCCCGATACAATGAGCAGTTCTTC

clone_size: NA
d_call: TRBD1
v_call: TRBV6-2/TRBV6-3
j_call: TRBJ1-6
cdr3_aa: CASSYIGTETSPLHF
cdr3_nt: TGTGCCAGCAGTTACATCGGGACAGAAACTTCACCCCTCCACTTT

clone_size: NA
d_call: NA
v_call: TRBV7-2
j_call: TRBJ1-3
cdr3_aa: CASSPENRRGGNTIYF
cdr3_nt: TGTGCCAGCAGCCCAGAGAATCGTCGAGGCGGAAACACCATATATTTT

clone_size: NA
d_call: NA
v_call: TRBV7-3
j_call: TRBJ1-1
cdr3_aa: CASSAMSYVRGVRSTEAFF
cdr3_nt: TGTGCCAGCAGCGCTATGTCTTATGTCAGGGGCGTGCGGAGTACTGAAGCTTTCTTT

clone_size: NA
d_call: TRBD1
v_call: TRBV18
j_call: TRBJ1-5
cdr3_aa: CASSLDRGGQPQHF
cdr3_nt: TGTGCCAGCTCCCTGGACAGGGGGGGTCAGCCCCAGCATTTT

clone_size: NA
d_call: TRBD2
v_call: TRBV2
j_call: TRBJ2-1
cdr3_aa: CASSRTSGGEQQFF
cdr3_nt: TGTGCCAGCTCGAGGACTAGCGGGGGGGAACAGCAGTTCTTC

clone_size: few
d_call: NA
v_call: TRBV5-1
j_call: TRBJ2-1
cdr3_aa: CASSFGPTTGEQFF
cdr3_nt: TGCGCCAGCAGCTTCGGCCCCACAACGGGTGAGCAGTTCTTC

clone_size: NA
d_call: TRBD2
v_call: TRBV4-1
j_call: TRBJ2-7
cdr3_aa: CASRSSGTLSYEQYF
cdr3_nt: TGCGCCAGCCGCTCTAGCGGAACATTGTCCTACGAGCAGTACTTC

clone_size: few
d_call: NA
v_call: TRBV7-2
j_call: TRBJ2-3
cdr3_aa: CASSSRRVRDTQYF
cdr3_nt: TGTGCCAGCAGCTCGCGACGGGTTAGAGATACGCAGTATTTT

clone_size: NA
d_call: TRBD1
v_call: TRBV13
j_call: TRBJ1-5
cdr3_aa: CASSSGQGWRRPQHF
cdr3_nt: TGTGCCAGCAGCTCCGGACAGGGCTGGAGGAGGCCCCAGCATTTT

clone_size: NA
d_call: NA
v_call: TRBV7-6
j_call: TRBJ1-1
cdr3_aa: CASSPVLAGFPEAFF
cdr3_nt: TGTGCCAGCAGCCCGGTCCTAGCGGGGTTCCCTGAAGCTTTCTTT

clone_size: NA
d_call: NA
v_call: TRBV7-8
j_call: TRBJ2-1
cdr3_aa: CASSFRGGYNEQFF
cdr3_nt: TGTGCCAGCAGCTTCCGGGGTGGCTACAATGAGCAGTTCTTC

clone_size: NA
d_call: NA
v_call: TRBV5-8
j_call: TRBJ1-4
cdr3_aa: CASSLAYRDEKLFF
cdr3_nt: TGTGCCAGCAGCTTGGCCTACAGGGATGAAAAACTGTTTTTT

clone_size: few
d_call: TRBD2
v_call: TRBV15
j_call: TRBJ2-3
cdr3_aa: CATSRGGTSGTYTDTQYF
cdr3_nt: TGTGCCACCAGCAGAGGAGGGACTAGCGGTACCTACACAGATACGCAGTATTTT

clone_size: NA
d_call: TRBD1
v_call: TRBV7-7
j_call: TRBJ2-3
cdr3_aa: CASSLGQGPLTDTQYF
cdr3_nt: TGTGCCAGCAGCTTAGGACAGGGGCCCCTCACAGATACGCAGTATTTT

clone_size: NA
d_call: NA
v_call: TRBV19
j_call: TRBJ1-6
cdr3_aa: CASTRKSGESYNSPLHF
cdr3_nt: TGTGCCAGTACTCGGAAATCCGGGGAGTCCTATAATTCACCCCTCCACTTT

clone_size: NA
d_call: NA
v_call: TRBV29-1
j_call: TRBJ1-4
cdr3_aa: CSVEEATNEKLFF
cdr3_nt: TGCAGCGTTGAGGAGGCAACTAATGAAAAACTGTTTTTT

clone_size: NA
d_call: TRBD1
v_call: TRBV7-8
j_call: TRBJ2-2
cdr3_aa: CASSRGGRGTGELFF
cdr3_nt: TGTGCCAGCAGCCGAGGGGGCAGGGGCACCGGGGAGCTGTTTTTT